This entry lists 2 T cell receptor beta chains sequenced from one sample in a study of shared clonotypes between healthy human individuals. TCRdb's copy holds only in-frame clones and misses some; the assay was immunoSEQ multiplex PCR. The sample includes fewer than 1 million clones, about 96% of them seen just once. Naive CD8 cells were CD45RO-negative, positively selected for CCR7, excluding terminally differentiated effector memory CD45RA+ cells. Sequenced material: naive CD8+ T cells sorted from blood. The receptor set was obtained from a man aged 25-45 years in good health.

Details on this clone: Other DNA sequences in the sample encode the same CDR3. The chain is built from TRBV14 and TRBJ2-1, with D possibly being TRBD2 (5 bases). Germline V gene sequence: CDR1 SGHDN, CDR2 FVKESK. The CDR3 length is 13 residues. Trimming removed 4 bases from V and 1 base from J, with 5 bases in between. DNA of the CDR3: TGTGCCAGCAGCCGGGAGTCCTACAATGAGCAGTTCTTC. Translating gives CASSRESYNEQFF.

The gene calls are TRBV10-1 and TRBJ2-7; the match to TRBD2 covers 14 bases. From germline, CDR1 is WNHNN and CDR2 SYGVQD (reference sequence). The CDR3 is made up of 16 amino acids. V was pared by 9 bases and J by 2 bases, with 9 bases of the junction left unmatched. The CDR3 sequence is CASSPGTSGSTYEQYF. The DNA of the CDR3 is TGCGCCAGTTCTCCCGGGACTAGCGGGAGTACCTACGAGCAGTACTTC.